One and the same sample provided the 23 T cell receptor beta chains below, sequenced in a study of shared clonotypes between healthy human individuals. Some clones are missing from TCRdb's copy, which holds only in-frame ones; the method was immunoSEQ multiplex PCR. Of about 510,000 clones detected, 70% to 80% appear once; the ten largest clones hold 13%. The sample taken for sequencing was PBMCs. Every receptor here comes from a middle-aged woman in good health. Some clones in this sample may be carry-over from other donors' samples.

The chain couples TRBV27 to TRBJ2-3, with D unresolved. This CDR3 has 13 amino acids. Germline V gives CDR1 MNHEY, CDR2 SMNVEV (reference sequence). V dropped 5 bases and J dropped 0 bases, with 6 bases sitting between them. As DNA, the CDR3 is TGTGCCAGCAGTCACTACAGCACAGATACGCAGTATTTT. Translated: CASSHYSTDTQYF.

The chain couples TRBV9 to TRBJ2-5; 7 positions match TRBD2. Trimming at V came to 3 bases and at J to 5 bases, leaving 13 bases not matched to a gene. Per the germline V gene, CDR1 is SGDLS and CDR2 is YYNGEE. The CDR3 covers 16 residues. In DNA form, the CDR3 reads TGTGCCAGCAGCGCGGGGACTATTGGGGGAGTGGAGACCCAGTACTTC. Protein: CASSAGTIGGVETQYF.

The chain carries TRBV10-2 and TRBJ2-5; 7 positions agree with TRBD1. The trim removed 6 bases at V and 5 bases at J, leaving 3 bases unmatched. This CDR3 region has 12 residues. From germline, CDR1 is WSHSY and CDR2 SAAADI. This CDR3 is CASRQGTETQYF. CDR3 nucleotides: TGCGCCAGCAGACAGGGGACGGAGACCCAGTACTTC.

The J gene is TRBJ1-3, the V gene TRBV9; D ambiguous. Germline V CDR1 and CDR2: SGDLS, YYNGEE. The V gene lost 0 bases and the J gene lost 0 bases, with 10 bases spanning the gap. This CDR3 contains 16 residues. The CDR3 nucleotides read TGTGCCAGCAGCGTAGGTTGGCAATTCTCTGGAAACACCATATATTTT. It codes for CASSVGWQFSGNTIYF.

The chain uses TRBV18 and TRBJ2-1; no definite D call. This CDR3 is built from 15 residues. Trimming cost V 1 base and J 2 bases, with 9 bases left between them. CDR1 KGHSH and CDR2 LQKENI come from the germline V gene. The CDR3 protein is CASSPRPRTYNEQFF. DNA of the CDR3: TGTGCCAGCTCACCACGGCCTAGAACCTACAATGAGCAGTTCTTC.

The chain has TRBV7-2 and TRBJ2-3; 8 nucleotides agree with TRBD2. This CDR3 spans 16 amino acids. Germline V gives CDR1 SGHTA, CDR2 FQGNSA. V lost 4 bases and J lost 5; bases outside the gene matches: 11. This CDR3 reads CASSSPIAGTIDTQYF. In DNA, the CDR3 is TGTGCCAGCAGCTCGCCCATAGCGGGAACGATAGATACGCAGTATTTT.

This chain connects TRBV9 to TRBJ2-3, with D perhaps TRBD1 (6 bases). The CDR3 is made up of 16 amino acids. CDR1 SGDLS and CDR2 YYNGEE come from the germline V gene. Trimming cost V 0 bases and J 5 bases, with 16 bases left between them. The CDR3 here is CASSVEGGSRLDTQYF. CDR3 nucleotide sequence: TGTGCCAGCAGCGTAGAAGGGGGATCTAGGTTAGATACGCAGTATTTT. Using reference TRBV9 and TRBJ2-3 for the parts outside the CDR3, the full variable domain is DSGVTQTPKHLITATGQRVTLRCSPRSGDLSVYWYQQSLDQGLQFLIQYYNGEERAKGNILERFSAQQFPDLHSELNLSSLELGDSALYFCASSVEGGSRLDTQYFGPGTRLTVL.

This clone appeared once. CDR3 in amino acids: CASSVGEETQYF. The DNA of the CDR3 is TGTGCCAGCAGTGTTGGAGAAGAGACCCAGTACTTC. This sequence joins TRBV2 and TRBJ2-5; the D is unclear. Per germline, CDR1 SNHLY and CDR2 FYNNEI. V lost 4 bases and J 3 bases, leaving 6 bases between the germline ends. The CDR3 extends over 12 amino acids.

This clone was recorded a few times. The genes are TRBV7-6 and TRBJ1-1, with D perhaps TRBD1 (6 bases). The germline gives CDR1 SGHVS, CDR2 FNYEAQ. The length of the CDR3 is 13 residues. The V gene lost 5 bases and the J gene lost 2 bases, with 9 bases spanning the gap. In DNA, the CDR3 is TGTGCCAGCAGCCGACAGGAAAACACTGAAGCTTTCTTT. Its protein product is CASSRQENTEAFF.

V and J are TRBV7-3 and TRBJ2-3, with 10 bases matching TRBD2. The V gene's germline CDR1 is SGHTA and CDR2 FQGTGA. The CDR3 totals 15 residues. J was trimmed by 8 bases and V by 4 bases; bases with no gene match: 9. CDR3 in DNA: TGTGCCAGCAGCTCCCTAGCGGGAGAGGTCTCTACGCAGTATTTT. It yields the protein CASSSLAGEVSTQYF.

This clone was seen once. A much larger clonotype is one base distant, so this may be a read error. The gene calls are TRBV6-1 and TRBJ2-2; 8 bases align to TRBD2. The CDR3 has 14 residues. The germline CDR1 and CDR2 sequences are MNHNS and SASEGT. The V segment lost 5 bases and the J segment 1 base; nucleotides outside the gene matches: 0. The CDR3 reads CASSSGRNTGELFF. The DNA for the CDR3 is TGTGCCAGCAGTAGCGGGAGGAACACCGGGGAGCTGTTTTTT.

This chain joins TRBV7-8 and TRBJ2-2; TRBD2 is a possible D gene (6 bases). V was clipped by 3 bases and J by 3 bases, with 14 bases between them. The CDR3 spans 16 residues. Germline V CDR1 and CDR2: SGHVS, FQNEAQ. CDR3 in amino acids: CASSFAGRGYTGELFF. CDR3 nucleotides: TGTGCCAGCAGCTTTGCGGGACGGGGGTACACCGGGGAGCTGTTTTTT.

The gene calls are TRBV9 and TRBJ2-3, with TRBD1 identical over 7 bases. With 4 bases clipped from V and 0 bases from J, the junction kept 2 bases outside the gene matches. The CDR3 sequence is 14 residues long. Looked up from germline, CDR1 is SGDLS and CDR2 is YYNGEE. The chain's CDR3 is CASSRGQSTDTQYF. As DNA, the CDR3 is TGTGCCAGCAGCAGGGGGCAGAGCACAGATACGCAGTATTTT.

For this clone: Other nucleotide sequences from this sample produce the same CDR3. CDR3 amino acids: CASSMGPRTDTQYF. CDR3 sequence (DNA): TGTGCCAGTAGTATGGGACCAAGGACAGATACGCAGTATTTT. This sequence joins TRBV19 and TRBJ2-3; D is perhaps TRBD1 or TRBD2 (5 bases each). V was cut by 3 bases and J by 3 bases, with 10 bases left in between. The CDR3 runs to 14 residues. The V gene's germline CDR1 is LNHDA and CDR2 SQIVND (reference sequence).

This clone was observed once. The chain is built from TRBV28 and TRBJ2-6; D not resolved. Germline CDR1 is MDHEN and CDR2 is SYDVKM. The germline V and J ends were trimmed by 5 bases and 1 base, with 12 bases remaining between them. The CDR3 loop spans 16 amino acids. CDR3 loop: CASSPPIVSGANVLTF. The DNA for the CDR3 is TGTGCCAGCAGTCCCCCGATTGTATCTGGGGCCAACGTCCTGACTTTC.

The V call is TRBV28, the J call TRBJ2-7; no definite D call. V lost 6 bases and J lost 4, with 16 bases in between. The germline V gene encodes CDR1 MDHEN and CDR2 SYDVKM. The CDR3 loop spans 14 amino acids. Here the CDR3 reads CASSLPHQQYEQYF. CDR3 bases: TGTGCCAGCAGCCTGCCTCACCAACAGTACGAGCAGTACTTC.

J is TRBJ1-4 and V is TRBV28, with a possible D match to TRBD1 (5 bases). The CDR3 is 14 amino acids. Looked up from germline, CDR1 is MDHEN and CDR2 is SYDVKM. V lost 2 bases and J lost 3, with 7 bases in between. The CDR3 nucleotides read TGTGCCAGCAGTTTACAGGGACCTAATGAAAAACTGTTTTTT. Translated: CASSLQGPNEKLFF. Full variable domain (remainder filled in from reference TRBV28 and TRBJ1-4): DVKVTQSSRYLVKRTGEKVFLECVQDMDHENMFWYRQDPGLGLRLIYFSYDVKMKEKGDIPEGYSVSREKKERFSLILESASTNQTSMYLCASSLQGPNEKLFFGSGTQLSVL.

V usage is TRBV27 and J usage is TRBJ2-5; TRBD1 matches at 7 bases. Germline V gene sequence: CDR1 MNHEY, CDR2 SMNVEV (reference sequence). V was pared by 3 bases and J by 2 bases, with 6 bases of the junction left unmatched. The CDR3 has 15 residues. CDR3 coding DNA: TGTGCCAGCAGTTTCATTACGGGACAGCAAGAGACCCAGTACTTC. Residues: CASSFITGQQETQYF.

The J gene is TRBJ2-1, the V gene TRBV6-1; TRBD2 matches 14 bases. Germline assignment: CDR1 MNHNS and CDR2 SASEGT. Losses at the gene ends were 3 bases for V and 12 bases for J; bases not matched to a gene: 7. The CDR3 has 15 amino acids. The CDR3 bases are TGTGCCAGCAGTGAGGGACTAGCGGGAGTATTGTCGCAGTTCTTC. Translated: CASSEGLAGVLSQFF.

The V and J genes are TRBV2 and TRBJ1-3, with 7 bases lining up with TRBD1. The CDR3 runs 17 residues. Germline-derived CDR1 and CDR2 are SNHLY and FYNNEI. The ends lost 4 bases at V and 4 bases at J; junction bases unmatched: 13. CDR3 DNA sequence: TGTGCCAGCAGTGGACCCCGGACAGGATTCTCCGGAAACACCATATATTTT. This translates into CASSGPRTGFSGNTIYF.

The chain joins TRBV25-1 to TRBJ1-4; TRBD1 might be the D (5 bases). CDR3 length: 15 amino acids. V was clipped by 0 bases and J by 5 bases, with 10 bases between them. Germline lookup yields CDR1 MGHDK and CDR2 SYGVNS. The CDR3 coding sequence is TGTGCCAGCAGTGAATATTCGGGGGGGAATGAAAAACTGTTTTTT. Translation gives CASSEYSGGNEKLFF.

The V gene is TRBV7-2, the J gene TRBJ1-3, with D possibly TRBD1 on 6 matching bases. Trimming took 3 bases from V and 6 from J, leaving 15 bases between them. The CDR3 is 15 amino acids. CDR1 and CDR2 from the germline V gene are SGHTA and FQGNSA. CDR3 in DNA: TGTGCCAGCAGCTTGAGGGGGGCGCGGGAAAACACCATATATTTT. It encodes CASSLRGARENTIYF.

This clone was found a few times. The chain carries TRBV6-5 and TRBJ1-1, with D possibly matching TRBD1 (6 bases). The CDR3 is 14 amino acids. Germline lookup yields CDR1 MNHEY and CDR2 SVGAGI. Trimming removed 5 bases from V and 2 bases from J, with 12 bases in between. The CDR3 sequence is CASSPGAGNTEAFF. The CDR3 bases are TGTGCCAGCAGTCCAGGGGCGGGAAACACTGAAGCTTTCTTT.